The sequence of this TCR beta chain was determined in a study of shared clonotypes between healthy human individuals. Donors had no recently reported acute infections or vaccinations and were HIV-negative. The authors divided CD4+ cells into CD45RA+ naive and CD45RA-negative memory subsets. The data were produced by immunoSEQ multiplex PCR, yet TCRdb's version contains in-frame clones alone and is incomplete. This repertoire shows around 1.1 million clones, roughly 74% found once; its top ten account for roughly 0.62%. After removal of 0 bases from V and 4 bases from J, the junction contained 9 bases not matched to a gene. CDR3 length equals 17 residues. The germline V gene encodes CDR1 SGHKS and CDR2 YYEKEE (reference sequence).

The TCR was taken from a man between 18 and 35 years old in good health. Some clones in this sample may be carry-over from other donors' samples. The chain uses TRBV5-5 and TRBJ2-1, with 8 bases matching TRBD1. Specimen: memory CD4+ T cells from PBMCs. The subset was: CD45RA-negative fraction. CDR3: CASSLENDRGRYNEQFF. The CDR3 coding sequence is TGTGCCAGCAGCTTGGAGAACGACAGGGGAAGGTACAATGAGCAGTTCTTC.